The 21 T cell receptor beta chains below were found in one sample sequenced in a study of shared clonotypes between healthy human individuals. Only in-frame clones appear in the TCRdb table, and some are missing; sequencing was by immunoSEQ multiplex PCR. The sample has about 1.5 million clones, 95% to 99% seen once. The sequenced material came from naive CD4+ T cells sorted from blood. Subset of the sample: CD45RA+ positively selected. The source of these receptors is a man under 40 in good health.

Here the CDR3 reads CASSIDASGRWLEQFF. The CDR3 region has the DNA TGTGCCAGTAGTATAGATGCAAGCGGGAGGTGGCTTGAGCAGTTCTTC. The chain recombines TRBV19 with TRBJ2-1; 9 bases fit TRBD2. The V gene's germline CDR1 is LNHDA and CDR2 SQIVND (reference sequence). CDR3 length: 16 residues. V was pared by 0 bases and J by 9 bases, with 9 bases of the junction left unmatched.

CDR3 sequence: CASTPGESGELFF. The CDR3, as DNA: TGTGCCAGCACCCCTGGAGAATCGGGGGAGCTGTTTTTT. This chain links TRBV27 with TRBJ2-2; no clear D gene. V was clipped by 7 bases and J by 8 bases, with 14 bases between them. This CDR3 is 13 amino acids long. Germline-derived CDR1 and CDR2 are MNHEY and SMNVEV (reference sequence).

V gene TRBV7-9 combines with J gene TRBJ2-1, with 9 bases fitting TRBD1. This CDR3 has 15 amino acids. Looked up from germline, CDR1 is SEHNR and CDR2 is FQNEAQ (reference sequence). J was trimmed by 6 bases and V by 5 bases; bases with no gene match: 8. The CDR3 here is CASSPWDRVSNEQFF. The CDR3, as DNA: TGTGCCAGCAGCCCCTGGGACAGGGTATCCAATGAGCAGTTCTTC.

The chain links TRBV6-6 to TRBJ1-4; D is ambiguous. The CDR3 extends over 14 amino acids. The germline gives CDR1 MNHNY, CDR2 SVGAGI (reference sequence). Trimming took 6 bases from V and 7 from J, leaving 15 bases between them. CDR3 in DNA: TGTGCCAGCAGGCTAAGGATATCGCGTGAAAAACTGTTTTTT. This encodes CASRLRISREKLFF.

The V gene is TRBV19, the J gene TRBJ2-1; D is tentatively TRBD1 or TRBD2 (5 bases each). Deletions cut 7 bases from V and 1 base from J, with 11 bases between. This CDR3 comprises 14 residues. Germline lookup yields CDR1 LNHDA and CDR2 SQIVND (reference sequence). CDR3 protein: CASTVGRSYNEQFF. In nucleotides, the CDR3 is TGTGCCAGTACTGTGGGACGTTCCTACAATGAGCAGTTCTTC.

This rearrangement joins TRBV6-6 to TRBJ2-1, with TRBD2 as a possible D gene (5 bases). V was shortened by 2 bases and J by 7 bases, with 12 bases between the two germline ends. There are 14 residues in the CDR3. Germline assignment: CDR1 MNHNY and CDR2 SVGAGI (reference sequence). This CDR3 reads CASSYVGVMNEQFF. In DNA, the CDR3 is TGTGCCAGCAGTTACGTGGGAGTTATGAATGAGCAGTTCTTC.

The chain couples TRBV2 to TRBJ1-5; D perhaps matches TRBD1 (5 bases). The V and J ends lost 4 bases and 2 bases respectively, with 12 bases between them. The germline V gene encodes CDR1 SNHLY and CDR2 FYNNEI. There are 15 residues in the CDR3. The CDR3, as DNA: TGTGCCAGCAGTGTGGGACTGATCGGCAATCAGCCCCAGCATTTT. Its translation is CASSVGLIGNQPQHF.

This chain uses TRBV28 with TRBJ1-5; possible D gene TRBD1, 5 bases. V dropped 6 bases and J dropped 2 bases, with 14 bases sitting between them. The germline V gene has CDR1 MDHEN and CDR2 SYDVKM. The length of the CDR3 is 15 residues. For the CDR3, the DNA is TGTGCCAGCAGGTTTCGGCAGGGAGGCAATCAGCCCCAGCATTTT. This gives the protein CASRFRQGGNQPQHF.

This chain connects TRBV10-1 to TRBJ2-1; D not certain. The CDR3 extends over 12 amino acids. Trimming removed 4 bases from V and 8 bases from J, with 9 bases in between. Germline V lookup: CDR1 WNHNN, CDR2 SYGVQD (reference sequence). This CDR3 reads CASSAVPDEQFF. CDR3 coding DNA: TGCGCCAGCAGTGCAGTCCCCGATGAGCAGTTCTTC.

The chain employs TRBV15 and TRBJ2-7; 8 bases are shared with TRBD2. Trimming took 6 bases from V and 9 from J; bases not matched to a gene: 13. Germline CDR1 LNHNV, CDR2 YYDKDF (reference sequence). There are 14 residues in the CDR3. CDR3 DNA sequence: TGTGCCACCAGACCCGACGCGCCCGGGGGGGGGCAGTACTTC. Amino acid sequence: CATRPDAPGGGQYF. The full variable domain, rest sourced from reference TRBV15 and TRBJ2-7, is DAMVIQNPRYQVTQFGKPVTLSCSQTLNHNVMYWYQQKSSQAPKLLFHYYDKDFNNEADTPDNFQSRRPNTSFCFLDIRSPGLGDTAMYLCATRPDAPGGGQYFGPGTRLTVT.

The CDR3 region has the DNA TGTGCCAGCAGTACGACCACAGTTGAGTCCTACAATGAGCAGTTCTTC. This sequence encodes CASSTTTVESYNEQFF. The gene calls are TRBV28 and TRBJ2-1; no firm D call. This CDR3 is 16 amino acids long. CDR1 MDHEN and CDR2 SYDVKM come from the germline V gene. Trimming removed 5 bases from V and 1 base from J, with 15 bases in between.

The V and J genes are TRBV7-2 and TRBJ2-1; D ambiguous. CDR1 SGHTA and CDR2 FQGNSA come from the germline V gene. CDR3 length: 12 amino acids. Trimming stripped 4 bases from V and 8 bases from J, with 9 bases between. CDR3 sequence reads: CASSSTRHEQFF. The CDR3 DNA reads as TGTGCCAGCAGCTCCACCCGCCATGAGCAGTTCTTC. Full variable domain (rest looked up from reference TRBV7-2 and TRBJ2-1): GAGVSQSPSNKVTEKGKDVELRCDPISGHTALYWYRQSLGQGLEFLIYFQGNSAPDKSGLPSDRFSAERTGGSVSTLTIQRTQQEDSAVYLCASSSTRHEQFFGPGTRLTVL.

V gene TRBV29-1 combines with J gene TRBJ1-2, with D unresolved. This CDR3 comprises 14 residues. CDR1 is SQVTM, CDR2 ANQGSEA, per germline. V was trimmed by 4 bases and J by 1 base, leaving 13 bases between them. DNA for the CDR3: TGCAGCGTTGCGGCTGAACAGCTTAACTATGGCTACACCTTC. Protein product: CSVAAEQLNYGYTF. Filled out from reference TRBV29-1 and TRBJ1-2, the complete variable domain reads SAVISQKPSRDICQRGTSLTIQCQVDSQVTMMFWYRQQPGQSLTLIATANQGSEATYESGFVIDKFPISRPNLTFSTLTVSNMSPEDSSIYLCSVAAEQLNYGYTFGSGTRLTVV.

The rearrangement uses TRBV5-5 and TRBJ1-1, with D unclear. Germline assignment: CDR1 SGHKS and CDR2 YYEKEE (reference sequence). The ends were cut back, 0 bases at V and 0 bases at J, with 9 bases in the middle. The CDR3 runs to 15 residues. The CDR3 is CASSLAGVMNTEAFF. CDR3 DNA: TGTGCCAGCAGCTTGGCCGGGGTAATGAACACTGAAGCTTTCTTT.

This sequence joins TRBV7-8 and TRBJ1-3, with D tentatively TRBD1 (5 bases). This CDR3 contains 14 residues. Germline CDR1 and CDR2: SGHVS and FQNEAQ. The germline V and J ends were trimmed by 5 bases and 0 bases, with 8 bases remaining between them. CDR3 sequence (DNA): TGTGCCAGCAGCCGGGGCCTCTCTGGAAACACCATATATTTT. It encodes CASSRGLSGNTIYF.

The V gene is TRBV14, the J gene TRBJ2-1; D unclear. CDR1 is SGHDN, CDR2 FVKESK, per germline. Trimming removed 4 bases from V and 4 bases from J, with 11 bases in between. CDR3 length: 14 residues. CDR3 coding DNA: TGTGCCAGCAGCCTCCTCGGGCTTTACAATGAGCAGTTCTTC. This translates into CASSLLGLYNEQFF.

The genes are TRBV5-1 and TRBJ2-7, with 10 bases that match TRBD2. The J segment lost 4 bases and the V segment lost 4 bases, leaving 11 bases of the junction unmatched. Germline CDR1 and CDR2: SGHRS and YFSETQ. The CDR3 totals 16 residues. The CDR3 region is CASSPGLAESLYEQYF. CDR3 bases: TGCGCCAGCAGCCCCGGACTAGCGGAGAGTTTATACGAGCAGTACTTC. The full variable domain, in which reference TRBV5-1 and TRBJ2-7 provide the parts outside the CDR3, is KAGVTQTPRYLIKTRGQQVTLSCSPISGHRSVSWYQQTPGQGLQFLFEYFSETQRNKGNFPGRFSGRQFSNSRSEMNVSTLELGDSALYLCASSPGLAESLYEQYFGPGTRLTVT.

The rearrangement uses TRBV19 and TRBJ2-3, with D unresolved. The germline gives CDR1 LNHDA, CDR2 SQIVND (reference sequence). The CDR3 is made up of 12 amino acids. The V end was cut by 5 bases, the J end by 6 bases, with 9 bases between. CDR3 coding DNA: TGTGCCAGTAGTGGCGTGTTGGATACGCAGTATTTT. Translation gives CASSGVLDTQYF.

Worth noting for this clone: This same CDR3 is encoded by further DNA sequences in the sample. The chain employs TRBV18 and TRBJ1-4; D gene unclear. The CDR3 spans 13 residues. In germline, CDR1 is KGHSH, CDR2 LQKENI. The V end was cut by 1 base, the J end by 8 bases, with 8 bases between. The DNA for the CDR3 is TGTGCCAGCTCACCACTGCCGCGGGAAAAACTGTTTTTT. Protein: CASSPLPREKLFF.

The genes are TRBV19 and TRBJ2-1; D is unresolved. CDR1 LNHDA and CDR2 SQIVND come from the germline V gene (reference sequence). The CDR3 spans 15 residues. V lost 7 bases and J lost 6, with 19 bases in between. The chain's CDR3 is CASKEYSNLGNEQFF. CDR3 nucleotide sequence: TGTGCCAGTAAGGAGTATAGCAATTTAGGCAATGAGCAGTTCTTC.

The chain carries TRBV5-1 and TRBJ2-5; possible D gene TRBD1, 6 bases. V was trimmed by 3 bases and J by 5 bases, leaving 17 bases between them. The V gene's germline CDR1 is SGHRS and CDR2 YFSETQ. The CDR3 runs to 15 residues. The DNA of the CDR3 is TGCGCCAGCAGCTGGGCGGACAGCGCTTGGGAGACCCAGTACTTC. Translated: CASSWADSAWETQYF.